The entry that follows covers one TCR beta chain sequence. What it binds is not known. This record comes from a study of T cells expressing NK-cell markers. Study overall: The authors derived TCR beta repertoires from sorted CD3+CD56+NKG2C+, CD3+CD56+NKG2C- and CD3+CD56-NKG2C+ T cells. Findings and caveats of the study: Whether expanded NKG2C+ T cell clones were HCMV-specific remained unclear. The study found dominant NKG2C+ clonotypes at roughly 1.0-7.5% of CD8+ T cells in several donors.

One entry per CDR3 protein, without DNA, is what TCRdb gives after re-calling the 5' RACE reads. The record lists around 550,000 distinct CDR3 sequences, of which the ten most abundant hold approximately 3.6%. The CDR3 length is 17 residues. Germline V gene data show CDR1 as SGHRS and CDR2 as YFSETQ. The TCR sequence derives from a man aged 18 to 29 in good health. The sequencing sample was made of blood T cells: a sorted CD56 or NKG2C T cell subset, CD4+ or CD8+ T cells, or bulk PBMC T cells (not recorded which). The chain employs TRBV5-1 and TRBJ2-1; TCRdb gives TRBD2 as the D gene, but with no DNA this cannot be confirmed. The CDR3 protein is CASTPSFRGRRYNEQFF.